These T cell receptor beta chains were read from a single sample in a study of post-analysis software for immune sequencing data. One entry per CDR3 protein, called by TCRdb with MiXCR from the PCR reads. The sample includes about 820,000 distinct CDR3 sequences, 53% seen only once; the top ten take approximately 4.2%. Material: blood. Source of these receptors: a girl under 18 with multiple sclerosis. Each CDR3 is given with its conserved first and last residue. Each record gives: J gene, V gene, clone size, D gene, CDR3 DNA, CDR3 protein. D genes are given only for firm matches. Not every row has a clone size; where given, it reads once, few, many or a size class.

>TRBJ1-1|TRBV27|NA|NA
TGTGCCAGCTATGAAGGACCAGGGGTGGCCACTGAAGCTTTCTTT
CASYEGPGVATEAFF
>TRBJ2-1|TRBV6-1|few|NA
TGTGCCAGCAGTGAACGGGGGAGCTCCTACAATGAGCAGTTCTTC
CASSERGSSYNEQFF
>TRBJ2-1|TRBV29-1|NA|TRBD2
TGCAGCGTCACAAAACCGGGACTAGCGGGGAGCAATGAGCAGTTCTTC
CSVTKPGLAGSNEQFF
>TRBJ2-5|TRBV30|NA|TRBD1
TGTGCCTGGGAGACAGGGGTTCGGCAGTACTTC
CAWETGVRQYF
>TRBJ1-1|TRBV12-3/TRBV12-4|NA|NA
TGTGCCACCCTAGGGCCATCGGGGACGACCTTGAACACTGAAGCTTTCTTT
CATLGPSGTTLNTEAFF
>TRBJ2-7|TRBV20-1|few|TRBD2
TGCAGTGCCAGGGCAAGACTAGCGGGAGCGTTCTCCTACGAGCAGTACTTC
CSARARLAGAFSYEQYF
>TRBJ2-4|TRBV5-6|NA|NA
TGTGCCAGCAGCTTGCAGGTAGCCAAAAACATTCAGTACTTC
CASSLQVAKNIQYF
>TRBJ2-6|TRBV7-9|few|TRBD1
TGTGCCAGCAGCTTATCTACAGGGGTTATCTACGGGGCCAACGTCCTGACTTTC
CASSLSTGVIYGANVLTF
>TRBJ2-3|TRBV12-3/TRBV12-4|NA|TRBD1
TGTGCCAGCAGTAACCGGGACAGGGAATCGGATACGCAGTATTTT
CASSNRDRESDTQYF
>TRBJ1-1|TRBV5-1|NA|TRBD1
TGCGCCAGCAGTGGCCCCCGGGACAGGGTGGCTGAAGCTTTCTTT
CASSGPRDRVAEAFF
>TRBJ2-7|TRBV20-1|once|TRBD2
TGCAGTGCTTTCTCAGTAGTGACTAGCGCTGGCTACGAGCAGTACTTC
CSAFSVVTSAGYEQYF
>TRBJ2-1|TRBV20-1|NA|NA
TGCAGTGCTAGAGATCAGGGGTGGGGTGAGCAGTTCTTC
CSARDQGWGEQFF
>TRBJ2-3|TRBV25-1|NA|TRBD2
TGTGCCAGCAGTGAAGCGGGAGGGGTAGCAGATACGCAGTATTTT
CASSEAGGVADTQYF
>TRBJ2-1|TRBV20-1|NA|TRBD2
TGCAGTGCCGGGAGGACTAGCGTAGAGCAGTTCTTC
CSAGRTSVEQFF
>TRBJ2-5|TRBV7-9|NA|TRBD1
TGTGCCAGCAGCTCAAACCGACAGGGGGCACGGGAGACCCAGTACTTC
CASSSNRQGARETQYF
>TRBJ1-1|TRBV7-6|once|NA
TGTGCCAGCAGCTTAGACGGCGGCATGAACACTGAAGCTTTCTTT
CASSLDGGMNTEAFF
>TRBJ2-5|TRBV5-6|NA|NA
TGTGCCAGCAGCCATGGGCAGACCCAGTACTTC
CASSHGQTQYF
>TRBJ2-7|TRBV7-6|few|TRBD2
TGTGCCAGCAGCCTAGCGGCACTCCCGGGCGAGCAGTACTTC
CASSLAALPGEQYF
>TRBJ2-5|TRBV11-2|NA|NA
TGTGCCAGCAGCCAGGTGGCGAGGGGGAAGGAGCAGTACTTC
CASSQVARGKEQYF
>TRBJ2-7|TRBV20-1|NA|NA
TGCAGTGCCAAAATACAGGGAAAGGGGGGACCCTACGAGCAGTACTTC
CSAKIQGKGGPYEQYF
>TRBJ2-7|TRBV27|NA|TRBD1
TGTGCCAGCAGTCCCCTTCGACAGGGGGGCACCTACGAGCAGTACTTC
CASSPLRQGGTYEQYF
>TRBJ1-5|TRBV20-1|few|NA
TGCAGTGCTAATTGGGCCAATCAGCCCCAGCATTTT
CSANWANQPQHF
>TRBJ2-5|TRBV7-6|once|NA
TGTGCCAGCAGCTTAGAGGGTTCCCCTGAGCAGTACTTC
CASSLEGSPEQYF
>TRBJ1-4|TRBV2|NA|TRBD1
TGTGCCAGCAGGCCGGGACAGGCAACTAATGAAAAACTGTTTTTT
CASRPGQATNEKLFF
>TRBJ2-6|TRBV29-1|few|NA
TGCAGCGTTGTCGGGACTCCGAGCTCTGGGGCCAACGTCCTGACTTTC
CSVVGTPSSGANVLTF
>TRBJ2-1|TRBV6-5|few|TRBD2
TGTGCCAGCAGTTATACAAGACTAGCGGGAGAGATGAATGAGCAGTTCTTC
CASSYTRLAGEMNEQFF
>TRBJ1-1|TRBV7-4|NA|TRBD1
TGTGCCAGCAGCGACAAAGGTCAGGTCAGGGGGCGCACTGAAGCTTTCTTT
CASSDKGQVRGRTEAFF
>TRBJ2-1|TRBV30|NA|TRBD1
TGTGCCTGGAAAGGGGACAGGGTGAATGAGCAGTTCTTC
CAWKGDRVNEQFF
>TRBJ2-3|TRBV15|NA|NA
TGTGCCACCAGCAACTATCCTAGCGATCGCACAGATACGCAGTATTTT
CATSNYPSDRTDTQYF
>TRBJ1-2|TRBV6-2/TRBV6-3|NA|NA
TGTGCCAGCAGTGACCCGGGACACAACTATGGCTACACCTTC
CASSDPGHNYGYTF
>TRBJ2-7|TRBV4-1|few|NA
TGCGCCAGCAGCCAAGATAAATCGTCGGCACAGGGTTACGAGCAGTACTTC
CASSQDKSSAQGYEQYF
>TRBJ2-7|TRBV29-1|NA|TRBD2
TGCAGCGTTGAAGATCGTAGCGGGGAGACCTACGAGCAGTACTTC
CSVEDRSGETYEQYF
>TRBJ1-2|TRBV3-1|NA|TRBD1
TGTGCCAGCAGCCAAGTAGGGGGCGTAGATAGCTACACCTTC
CASSQVGGVDSYTF
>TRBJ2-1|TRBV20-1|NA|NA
TGCAGTGCGTGGACTGCCTCCTACAATGAGCAGTTCTTC
CSAWTASYNEQFF
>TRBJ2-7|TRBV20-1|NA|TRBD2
TGCAGTGCTAGAGATCATCCTAGCGGGGGGTCCTACGAGCAGTACTTC
CSARDHPSGGSYEQYF
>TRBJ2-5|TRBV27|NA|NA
TGTGCCAGCAGTTCACAATCCCTACCGGGGCTTCCGCAGTACTTC
CASSSQSLPGLPQYF
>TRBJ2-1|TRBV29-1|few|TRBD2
TGCAGCGTTGAAGATGAAAATCGCCCTCGCAGCGGGAGTTACAATGAGCAGTTCTTC
CSVEDENRPRSGSYNEQFF
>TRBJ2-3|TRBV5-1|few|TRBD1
TGCGCCAGCAGCTTACGACAGGGCGACACAGATACGCAGTATTTT
CASSLRQGDTDTQYF
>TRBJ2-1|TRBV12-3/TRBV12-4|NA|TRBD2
TGTGCCAGCAGCCCTAGCGGGGCTGCCTACAATGAGCAGTTCTTC
CASSPSGAAYNEQFF
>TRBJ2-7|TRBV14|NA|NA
TGTGCCAGCAGCCGGTTCCTCGCAGGCCTTTCCTACGAGCAGTACTTC
CASSRFLAGLSYEQYF
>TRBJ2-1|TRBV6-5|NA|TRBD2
TGTGCCAGCAGTTCCAAGCTACCTAGCGGGGTGAACAATGAGCAGTTCTTC
CASSSKLPSGVNNEQFF
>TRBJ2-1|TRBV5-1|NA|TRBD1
TGCGCCAGCAGCCCATTTTCCAGGGGGCAGGACAATGAGCAGTTCTTC
CASSPFSRGQDNEQFF
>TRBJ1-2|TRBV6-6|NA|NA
TGTGCCAGCAGTCCATCAACGATCTATGGCTACACCTTC
CASSPSTIYGYTF
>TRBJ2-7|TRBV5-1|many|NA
TGCGCCAGCAGCTTGGGAGGGGGGGGAGCCTACGAGCAGTACTTC
CASSLGGGGAYEQYF
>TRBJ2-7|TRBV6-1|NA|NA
TGTGCCAGCAGTGAGGGGCCTCCCTACGAGCAGTACTTC
CASSEGPPYEQYF
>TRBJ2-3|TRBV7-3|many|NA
TGTGCCAGCAGCCTACTACGGGCCACAGATACGCAGTATTTT
CASSLLRATDTQYF
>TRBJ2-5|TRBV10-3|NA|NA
TGTGCCATCAGGACCCGACTAGAGCAAGAGACCCAGTACTTC
CAIRTRLEQETQYF
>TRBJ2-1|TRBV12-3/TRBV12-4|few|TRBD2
TGTGCCAGCAGTTCCCGGACTAGCGGGGACAATGAGCAGTTCTTC
CASSSRTSGDNEQFF
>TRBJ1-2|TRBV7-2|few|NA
TGTGCCAGCAGTGGGTATGGCTACACCTTC
CASSGYGYTF
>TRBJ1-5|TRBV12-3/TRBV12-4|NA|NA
TGTGCCAGCAGTCCCGACCCGGCAGGATATAGCAATCAGCCCCAGCATTTT
CASSPDPAGYSNQPQHF
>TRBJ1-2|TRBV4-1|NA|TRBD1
TGCGCCAGCAGCCAAGATCGAGCGCAGGGGGGTGGCTACACCTTC
CASSQDRAQGGGYTF
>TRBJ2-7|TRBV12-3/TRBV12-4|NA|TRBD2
TGTGCCAGCACAAAACTAGCGGGAGGCGTCAATGAGCAGTACTTC
CASTKLAGGVNEQYF
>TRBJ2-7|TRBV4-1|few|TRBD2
TGCGCCAGCAGAAATCTAGCGGGAGGACCCTACGAGCAGTACTTC
CASRNLAGGPYEQYF
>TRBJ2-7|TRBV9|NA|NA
TGTGCCAGCAGCGCTCCCTTGGGGCATCCTCAGTACTTC
CASSAPLGHPQYF